This TCR beta chain was identified in a study of T cell clones after liver transplantation. Overall study results and limits: A significant post-transplant drop in circulating graft-donor-reactive CD4 TCRbeta sequences occurred in most of the 8 subjects.

A word on this clone: Its antigen is undetermined.

Clones were read by immunoSEQ multiplex PCR, and TCRdb kept only the in-frame ones, dropping some. This sample yields over 100,000 clones, of which 82% are seen a single time; roughly 0.9% belongs to the top ten. Sample: CD4+ T cells from blood, taken before liver transplant. This TCR was sampled from a human donor who received a liver transplant.

The DNA for the CDR3 is TGCAGCGTTGGTCAGGCACAAGAGACCCAGTACTTC. Translating gives CSVGQAQETQYF. The chain carries TRBV29-1 and TRBJ2-5; unclear D gene. The CDR3 is made up of 12 amino acids. V was trimmed by 4 bases and J by 2 bases, leaving 8 bases between them. The V gene's germline CDR1 is SQVTM and CDR2 ANQGSEA.